These T cell receptor beta chains were read from a single sample in a study of T cell repertoires in cytomegalovirus infection. Each CDR3 protein is one row after TCRdb ran MiXCR on the reads. This table has under 500,000 distinct CDR3 sequences, 42% appearing once. No cognate antigen is known for these TCRs. Sequencing used cultured PBMCs, obtained from culture after CMV antigen stimulation. These receptors were taken from a human donor in good health (CMV status not recorded). Some clones in this sample may be carry-over from other donors' samples. Each CDR3 is given with its conserved first and last residue. The order of the fields is V gene, J gene, D gene, clone size, CDR3 DNA, CDR3 protein. The D gene is left open where the match is weak. Only some rows state a clone size, as once, few, many or a class for expanded clones.

V gene: TRBV7-6
J gene: TRBJ2-1
D gene: TRBD2
clone size: few
CDR3 DNA: TGTGCCAGCAGCTTAGGCGCGGGGGAGCCTTACAATGAGCAGTTCTTC
CDR3 protein: CASSLGAGEPYNEQFF

V gene: TRBV12-3/TRBV12-4
J gene: TRBJ2-3
D gene: .
clone size: few
CDR3 DNA: TGTGCCAGCATACCATTAGCAACTGCGCAGTATTTT
CDR3 protein: CASIPLATAQYF

V gene: TRBV12-3/TRBV12-4
J gene: TRBJ1-2
D gene: .
clone size: few
CDR3 DNA: TGTGCCACTGGGACACCCGGGGGCTATGGCTACACCTTC
CDR3 protein: CATGTPGGYGYTF

V gene: TRBV29-1
J gene: TRBJ2-3
D gene: .
clone size: once
CDR3 DNA: TGCAGCATGACTAGCACAGATACGCAGTATTTT
CDR3 protein: CSMTSTDTQYF

V gene: TRBV7-9
J gene: TRBJ2-1
D gene: TRBD2
clone size: .
CDR3 DNA: TGTGCCACCGACATAGCGGGGGGGCTAAATGAGCAGTTCTTC
CDR3 protein: CATDIAGGLNEQFF

V gene: TRBV20-1
J gene: TRBJ2-7
D gene: .
clone size: .
CDR3 DNA: TGCAGCTTAGGGGACCCAAGCTCCTACGAGCAGTACTTC
CDR3 protein: CSLGDPSSYEQYF

V gene: TRBV19
J gene: TRBJ1-1
D gene: .
clone size: .
CDR3 DNA: TGTGCCAGTAGTATAACAGGGCAAGCTTTCTTT
CDR3 protein: CASSITGQAFF

V gene: TRBV7-2
J gene: TRBJ1-1
D gene: .
clone size: .
CDR3 DNA: TGTGCCAGCAGCTTAAGGGAGGGGATGAACACTGAAGCTTTCTTT
CDR3 protein: CASSLREGMNTEAFF

V gene: TRBV7-8
J gene: TRBJ2-1
D gene: .
clone size: few
CDR3 DNA: TGTGCCAGCACCTTGGGATCCTACAATGAGCAGTTCTTC
CDR3 protein: CASTLGSYNEQFF

V gene: TRBV7-2
J gene: TRBJ2-1
D gene: .
clone size: .
CDR3 DNA: TGTGCCAGCAGCTCGGACCCAGGGGCTAATGAGCAGTTCTTC
CDR3 protein: CASSSDPGANEQFF

V gene: TRBV6-1
J gene: TRBJ1-1
D gene: .
clone size: .
CDR3 DNA: TGTGCCAGCAGTGATGGGAACAAGAACACTGAAGCTTTCTTT
CDR3 protein: CASSDGNKNTEAFF

V gene: TRBV5-4
J gene: TRBJ2-1
D gene: TRBD1
clone size: .
CDR3 DNA: TGTGCCAGCAGCCCACCGGGACAGGTCTACAATGAGCAGTTCTTC
CDR3 protein: CASSPPGQVYNEQFF

V gene: TRBV11-3
J gene: TRBJ2-1
D gene: .
clone size: .
CDR3 DNA: TGTGCCAGCAGCTCCCGGGCAGGGAAGGCTGAGCAGTTCTTC
CDR3 protein: CASSSRAGKAEQFF

V gene: TRBV11-2
J gene: TRBJ2-1
D gene: TRBD2
clone size: .
CDR3 DNA: TGTGCCAGCAGCCCCCATAGCGGGAACAATGAGCAGTTCTTC
CDR3 protein: CASSPHSGNNEQFF

V gene: TRBV7-8
J gene: TRBJ2-3
D gene: .
clone size: few
CDR3 DNA: TGTGCCAGCAGCTTAGCTCGAAGGGGAGATACGCAGTATTTT
CDR3 protein: CASSLARRGDTQYF

V gene: TRBV7-2
J gene: TRBJ2-2
D gene: TRBD1
clone size: few
CDR3 DNA: TGTGCCAGCAGCTTGAAAGGGGGCCCGAACACCGGGGAGCTGTTTTTT
CDR3 protein: CASSLKGGPNTGELFF